This note documents a single T cell receptor (beta chain) sequence. Measured with immunoSEQ multiplex PCR; TCRdb has only the in-frame clones, and not every one. The sample contains fewer than 15,000 clones, 80% of which appear only once. The data derive from a study of technical replicates of blood from several donors. There are 14 residues in the CDR3. Trimming removed 0 bases from V and 6 bases from J, with 12 bases in between. CDR1 is SQVTM and CDR2 is ANQGSEA in the germline V gene. V is TRBV29-1 and J is TRBJ2-1; perhaps TRBD2 as D (5 bases). The sample taken for sequencing was PBMCs. This receptor was taken from a human donor in good health. The CDR3 loop reads CSVEEGVMGNEQFF. CDR3 DNA sequence: TGCAGCGTTGAAGAGGGAGTGATGGGCAATGAGCAGTTCTTC.